This T cell receptor beta chain was profiled in a study of beta chain features in type 1 diabetes. CDR1 is SGDLS and CDR2 is YYNGEE in the germline V gene. The CDR3 is 15 residues long. The trim removed 3 bases at V and 0 bases at J, leaving 2 bases unmatched. The entirety of the isolated RNA underwent reverse transcription, so expressed TCRB transcripts were sequenced. The average output of naive, central memory and regulatory T cell samples was a few million reads. Libraries were prepared by immunoSEQ multiplex PCR; TCRdb keeps only in-frame clonotypes and omits some of them. This sample carries 600,000 or so clones, around an eighth of them seen once, and the ten largest clones take around 0.04%. Sorting with CD45RO/CCR7/CD25/CD127/CD95/CD27 yielded naive, central memory, regulatory and stem-like memory CD4+ cells. Study results and caveats: When Type 1 diabetes patients were examined, their TCRB CDR3s proved moderately but significantly shorter in all four CD4+ subsets. In comparison with healthy donors, patients had naive, central memory and Treg TCRB repertoires that appeared more similar. Equally in patients and controls, PCR might preferentially amplify shorter templates.

Of note for this clone: Its antigen is unknown. This sample includes further DNA sequences coding for the same CDR3.

The chain employs TRBV9 and TRBJ2-3, with 9 bases aligning to TRBD2. Sequencing was performed on naive CD4+ T cells from blood. The clonotype was recovered from a man in his late teens or twenties with type 1 diabetes. The CDR3 loop reads CASSATSGSTDTQYF. The CDR3 DNA reads as TGTGCCAGCAGCGCGACTAGCGGCAGCACAGATACGCAGTATTTT.